Each of the 20 T cell receptor beta chains below was sequenced from the same sample in a study of regulatory T cells in long-lasting Graves disease. CDR3 regions were amplified by Arm-PCR using iRepertoire HTBI primers to build TCR beta libraries. From the multiplex PCR reads, TCRdb called clonotypes with MiXCR, one entry per CDR3 protein. The sample lists under 500,000 distinct CDR3 sequences; less than 25% were seen once. Time point here: persistent/refractory GD, antithyroid drugs over 5 years with positive TRAb. Generation of the TCR library employed RNA extracted from PBMCs. The sample here was peripheral blood mononuclear cells (PBMCs), taken when the disease was refractory, from a patient treated with antithyroid drugs. These receptors originate from a female donor with Graves disease.

This clonotype was observed a handful of times. The rearrangement links TRBV6-1 to TRBJ1-1; the D gene is possibly TRBD1 (5 bases). Germline CDR1 MNHNS, CDR2 SASEGT. The V end was cut by 1 base, the J end by 5 bases, with 14 bases between. CDR3 length: 15 amino acids. The CDR3 region has the DNA TGTGCCAGCAGTGAAGGTTTTCCGGGGGTGACTGAAGCTTTCTTT. This encodes CASSEGFPGVTEAFF.

Comment on this clonotype: At one boundary the junction diverges from the germline segment, which might be a read error. This chain uses TRBV2 with TRBJ2-2; possible D gene TRBD2, 6 bases. Germline CDR1 and CDR2: SNHLY and FYNNEI. The CDR3 runs 15 residues. CDR3 protein: CASSLGSTNTGGLFF. Written as DNA, the CDR3 is TGTGCCAGCAGCCTAGGTAGCACGAACACCGGGGGGCTGTTTTTT.

The table lists this clonotype with a few counts. The chain combines TRBV7-2 with TRBJ2-5; 14 nucleotides match TRBD2. CDR1 is SGHTA and CDR2 is FQGNSA in the germline V gene. The junction had 8 bases not matched to a gene; V was cut back by 4 bases and J by 4 bases. CDR3 size: 17 residues. The CDR3 loop is CASSSGLAGVRGETQYF. In nucleotides, the CDR3 is TGTGCCAGCAGCTCGGGACTAGCGGGAGTTCGAGGAGAGACCCAGTACTTC.

The V call is TRBV27, the J call TRBJ1-1; no clear D. This CDR3 spans 14 amino acids. The V gene lost 3 bases and the J gene lost 1 base, with 9 bases spanning the gap. Germline V gene sequence: CDR1 MNHEY, CDR2 SMNVEV (reference sequence). The CDR3 nucleotides read TGTGCCAGCAGTTTTAGAAGCGAGAACACTGAAGCTTTCTTT. This codes for CASSFRSENTEAFF.

The chain is built from TRBV13 and TRBJ2-7, with D possibly matching TRBD1 (6 bases). This CDR3 is 14 amino acids long. Trimming took 5 bases from V and 3 from J, leaving 14 bases between them. Germline CDR1 reads PRHDT; CDR2 reads FYEKMQ (reference sequence). CDR3 amino acids: CASSPPRTDYEQYF. The CDR3 bases are TGTGCCAGCAGCCCCCCACGGACAGACTACGAGCAGTACTTC.

This clonotype was counted between two and nine times. Here the CDR3 reads CASSFGSPFNQPQHF. CDR3 in DNA: TGTGCCAGCAGCTTCGGCAGCCCTTTCAATCAGCCCCAGCATTTT. The chain couples TRBV5-8 to TRBJ1-5; D unclear. CDR1 SGHTS and CDR2 YDEGEE come from the germline V gene. The CDR3 is 15 amino acids. Trimming took off 2 bases at V and 3 bases at J, with 12 bases between the two ends.

This clonotype was counted between two and nine times. This sequence joins TRBV6-5 and TRBJ1-5; a weak D match, TRBD1 (5 bases). The CDR3 loop spans 18 amino acids. Between the trimmed V and J ends, which lost 4 bases and 3 bases, there was a span of 22 bases. Germline CDR1 and CDR2: MNHEY and SVGAGI. The DNA of the CDR3 is TGTGCCAGCAGTTCCAGCCCCCAGTGGGGGATGGACAATCAGCCCCAGCATTTT. Residues: CASSSSPQWGMDNQPQHF.

A few counts support this clonotype. CDR3 sequence (DNA): TGTGCCAGCAGCTTGGTTGTCGGATCTGACGGCTACACCTTC. Its protein is CASSLVVGSDGYTF. The chain joins TRBV5-4 to TRBJ1-2, with D uncertain. The V and J ends lost 0 bases and 8 bases respectively, with 14 bases between them. CDR1 is SGHNT, CDR2 YYREEE, per germline (reference sequence). The CDR3 has 14 residues.

This clonotype came up many times. This chain joins TRBV28 and TRBJ1-2; D call uncertain. Germline CDR1 is MDHEN and CDR2 is SYDVKM. The CDR3 loop spans 16 amino acids. Trimming removed 4 bases at V and 4 bases at J, with 19 bases between. CDR3 DNA sequence: TGTGCCAGCAGTTCAACCCGGGAGGGCGGTGGCTATGGCTACACCTTC. This gives the protein CASSSTREGGGYGYTF.

The chain recombines TRBV3-1 with TRBJ2-7; 8 bases map to TRBD2. There are 15 residues in the CDR3. Germline CDR1 reads LGHDT; CDR2 reads YNNKEL (reference sequence). After removal of 0 bases from V and 4 bases from J, the junction contained 5 bases not matched to a gene. The CDR3 sequence: CASSQDPAGAYEQYF. The CDR3 DNA reads as TGTGCCAGCAGCCAAGATCCAGCGGGAGCGTACGAGCAGTACTTC.

Ten or more counts support this clonotype. The V gene is TRBV28, the J gene TRBJ2-7, with TRBD2 identical over 7 bases. The CDR3 runs to 15 residues. From germline, CDR1 is MDHEN and CDR2 SYDVKM. Unmatched junction bases numbered 11, after V lost 5 bases and J lost 4 bases. CDR3 nucleotides: TGTGCCAGCAGTCTCCTTAGCCGGACTAGATACGAGCAGTACTTC. It specifies CASSLLSRTRYEQYF.

Concerning this clonotype itself: Since a much larger clone is just one base distant, this may be a read error. V and J are TRBV6-2 or TRBV6-3 and TRBJ2-7, with 7 nucleotides matching TRBD1. The trim removed 8 bases at V and 5 bases at J, leaving 15 bases unmatched. Germline V CDR1 and CDR2: MNHEY, SVGEGT. There are 15 residues in the CDR3. The CDR3, as DNA: TGTGCCAGCGGAATTATGTTAGGGGGCTTCAACGAGCAGTACTTC. This encodes CASGIMLGGFNEQYF.

This clonotype was observed a few times. The rearrangement joins TRBV29-1 to TRBJ1-1, with D perhaps TRBD1 (5 bases). Germline V lookup: CDR1 SQVTM, CDR2 ANQGSEA. Between the trimmed V and J ends, which lost 5 bases and 7 bases, there was a span of 20 bases. The CDR3 contains 14 residues. The CDR3 sequence: CSVMPPPGPGEAFF. The CDR3 coding sequence is TGCAGCGTTATGCCCCCCCCAGGGCCTGGTGAAGCTTTCTTT.

This clonotype was seen a few times. J is TRBJ2-1 and V is TRBV28; TRBD2 matches 10 bases. The CDR3 runs to 15 residues. After removal of 4 bases from V and 7 bases from J, the junction contained 7 bases not matched to a gene. The germline CDR1 and CDR2 sequences are MDHEN and SYDVKM. The CDR3 DNA follows: TGTGCCAGCAGTTCCGAGCGGGAGGGAATAAATGAGCAGTTCTTC. Amino acids: CASSSEREGINEQFF.

The CDR3 here is CAISEWGAGVYEQYF. The CDR3 region has the DNA TGTGCCATCAGTGAGTGGGGTGCGGGAGTTTACGAGCAGTACTTC. This chain joins TRBV10-3 and TRBJ2-7; 7 positions agree with TRBD2. Germline V CDR1 and CDR2: ENHRY, SYGVKD. J lost 4 bases, V lost 1 base, and 7 bases had no gene match. The CDR3 runs to 15 residues.

The table lists this clonotype with many counts. The genes are TRBV7-9 and TRBJ1-1; TRBD1 might be the D (5 bases). The germline CDR1 and CDR2 sequences are SEHNR and FQNEAQ (reference sequence). The CDR3 is 17 amino acids. V was cut by 5 bases and J by 3 bases, with 22 bases left in between. CDR3 residues: CASSGIMGRQADTEAFF. In nucleotides, the CDR3 is TGTGCCAGCAGCGGAATAATGGGACGTCAAGCCGACACTGAAGCTTTCTTT. The variable domain in full, completed from reference TRBV7-9 and TRBJ1-1, reads DTGVSQNPRHKITKRGQNVTFRCDPISEHNRLYWYRQTLGQGPEFLTYFQNEAQLEKSRLLSDRFSAERPKGSFSTLEIQRTEQGDSAMYLCASSGIMGRQADTEAFFGQGTRLTVV.

This clonotype was seen more than once but under ten times. The chain carries TRBV29-1 and TRBJ2-7; D unresolved. The CDR3 is made up of 13 amino acids. V was shortened by 3 bases and J by 0 bases, with 9 bases between the two germline ends. Germline CDR1 SQVTM, CDR2 ANQGSEA. For the CDR3, the DNA is TGCAGCGTTGAGGTCCAGCCCTCCTACGAGCAGTACTTC. Translating gives CSVEVQPSYEQYF.

This clonotype was detected ten times or more. The gene calls are TRBV7-8 and TRBJ2-7; 12 positions match TRBD2. With 2 bases clipped from V and 4 bases from J, the junction kept 9 bases outside the gene matches. Per germline, CDR1 SGHVS and CDR2 FQNEAQ. This CDR3 is 17 amino acids long. In DNA, the CDR3 is TGTGCCAGCAGCTTATTGACTAGCGGGAGTGGGCTTTACGAGCAGTACTTC. Translated, it gives CASSLLTSGSGLYEQYF.

Details on this clonotype: A much larger clonotype is one base distant, so this may be a read error. The rearrangement uses TRBV12-3 or TRBV12-4 and TRBJ1-5; unclear D gene. The CDR3 is 11 residues long. V shed 3 bases and J shed 11 bases, with 8 bases lying between them. CDR3: CASSFGLAQHF. CDR3 in DNA: TGTGCCAGCAGTTTTGGTTTAGCCCAGCATTTT.

This clonotype was counted many times. This chain uses TRBV5-1 with TRBJ2-7; TRBD2 matches at 10 bases. Germline V lookup: CDR1 SGHRS, CDR2 YFSETQ. The J segment lost 7 bases and the V segment lost 3 bases, leaving 7 bases of the junction unmatched. CDR3 length: 14 residues. CDR3 loop: CASSSSGSALEQYF. Here the CDR3 DNA reads TGCGCCAGCAGCTCTAGCGGGAGTGCGTTAGAGCAGTACTTC.